These 30 T cell receptor beta chains came from one sample sequenced in a study of cytomegalovirus exposure and HLA in healthy donors. Primers included in the PCR were 60 Vbeta and 13 Jbeta primers. Method: immunoSEQ multiplex PCR; TCRdb's copy keeps in-frame clones and lacks some. This sample has approximately 100,000 clones, with around three quarters found just once. Sequencing was done on a sample of PBMCs. The source of these receptors is a man between 60 and 75 years old in good health and CMV-seropositive.

This clone is a singleton in its sample. The chain is built from TRBV6-1 and TRBJ1-5; D is possibly TRBD1 (6 bases). Germline-derived CDR1 and CDR2 are MNHNS and SASEGT. This CDR3 region has 14 residues. Trimming cost V 1 base and J 7 bases, with 11 bases left between them. The CDR3 DNA follows: TGTGCCAGCAGTGAAGGGAGGACAGACCAGCCCCAGCATTTT. Translation gives CASSEGRTDQPQHF.

Remarks on this clone: Compared with germline, one end of the junction differs, possibly owing to a read error. The gene calls are TRBV6-5 and TRBJ2-2, with 8 bases lining up with TRBD1. CDR1 is MNHEY, CDR2 SVGAGI, per germline. The CDR3 extends over 15 amino acids. In DNA, the CDR3 is TGTGCCAACAGTGCCGGGACAGGGAACACCGGGGAGCTGTTTTTT. Translated: CANSAGTGNTGELFF.

This chain uses TRBV6-5 with TRBJ2-1, with 8 bases fitting TRBD1. The CDR3 totals 15 residues. Germline values: CDR1 MNHEY, CDR2 SVGAGI. V trimming: 6 bases; J trimming: 6 bases; junction bases outside the gene matches: 10. In DNA, the CDR3 is TGTGCCAGCAGACCAACAGGGGGTCGGGGCAATGAGCAGTTCTTC. Its translation is CASRPTGGRGNEQFF.

This clone has a handful of counts. The rearrangement joins TRBV28 to TRBJ1-2; D possibly corresponds to TRBD1 (6 bases). The V end was cut by 6 bases, the J end by 7 bases, with 24 bases between. The CDR3 extends over 16 amino acids. CDR1 and CDR2 from the germline V gene are MDHEN and SYDVKM. The CDR3 here is CASSLVRGRGIGGYTF. Written as DNA, the CDR3 is TGTGCCAGCAGCTTAGTCCGGGGCAGGGGAATCGGTGGCTACACCTTC.

The genes are TRBV4-2 and TRBJ2-5; D may be TRBD1 (6 bases). This CDR3 is 15 amino acids long. Germline loops: CDR1 LGHNA, CDR2 YNFKEQ. The V end was cut by 1 base, the J end by 1 base, with 10 bases between. CDR3 DNA: TGTGCCAGCAGCCAAGTGGGGGCCATCCAAGAGACCCAGTACTTC. Translating it yields CASSQVGAIQETQYF.

The V gene is TRBV7-2, the J gene TRBJ2-7; 7 bases fit TRBD2. CDR1 SGHTA and CDR2 FQGNSA come from the germline V gene. Trimming at V came to 3 bases and at J to 0 bases, leaving 2 bases not matched to a gene. The CDR3 is made up of 14 amino acids. CDR3 nucleotide sequence: TGTGCCAGCAGCTTCAGACTAGCCTCCTACGAGCAGTACTTC. Translating it yields CASSFRLASYEQYF.

Note on this clone: At the DNA level, this CDR3 is encoded by other sequences in the same sample as well. The genes are TRBV14 and TRBJ1-1, with a tentative D call TRBD1 (5 bases). Germline lookup yields CDR1 SGHDN and CDR2 FVKESK. The germline V and J ends were trimmed by 3 bases and 6 bases, with 17 bases remaining between them. The CDR3 contains 15 residues. CDR3 sequence reads: CASSQGIGGFSEAFF. CDR3 nucleotides: TGTGCCAGCAGCCAGGGTATCGGGGGGTTCTCTGAAGCTTTCTTT.

This clone was seen only a few times. The chain combines TRBV4-1 with TRBJ2-7, with a weak D call TRBD1 (5 bases). The CDR3 sequence is 14 residues long. V gave up 1 base and J gave up 2 bases, with 9 bases separating them. The germline gives CDR1 MGHRA, CDR2 YSYEKL. Here the CDR3 reads CASSQAMGPYEQYF. The CDR3 DNA reads as TGCGCCAGCAGCCAAGCTATGGGGCCCTACGAGCAGTACTTC.

Remarks on this clone: An end of the junction differs from the germline gene, which may be a read error. Other nucleotide sequences from this sample produce the same CDR3. V gene TRBV5-1 combines with J gene TRBJ1-1, with D perhaps TRBD1 (6 bases). CDR1 SGHRS and CDR2 YFSETQ come from the germline V gene. The CDR3 covers 14 residues. The chain's CDR3 is CASSWWGPNTEAFF. The CDR3 coding sequence is TGCGCCAGCAGCTGGTGGGGGCCGAACACTGAGGCTTTCTTT.

This clone showed up just a few times. This sequence joins TRBV5-6 and TRBJ1-6; TRBD1 might be the D (6 bases). Looked up from germline, CDR1 is SGHDT and CDR2 is YYEEEE. Trimming stripped 0 bases from V and 4 bases from J, with 8 bases between. This CDR3 is 15 amino acids long. CDR3 region: CASSLAGQYNSPLHF. The CDR3 DNA follows: TGTGCCAGCAGCTTGGCCGGACAGTATAATTCACCCCTCCACTTT.

This chain connects TRBV19 to TRBJ1-5, with a tentative D call TRBD1 (5 bases). V was shortened by 11 bases and J by 0 bases, with 14 bases between the two germline ends. This CDR3 contains 14 residues. Germline V gives CDR1 LNHDA, CDR2 SQIVND (reference sequence). Written as DNA, the CDR3 is TGTGCCGCACAGGAGGGGTATAGCAATCAGCCCCAGCATTTT. This codes for CAAQEGYSNQPQHF.

The V call is TRBV6-1, the J call TRBJ2-7, with TRBD1 as a possible D gene (6 bases). This CDR3 region has 14 residues. Germline V lookup: CDR1 MNHNS, CDR2 SASEGT. V lost 8 bases to trimming and J lost 2 bases, with 16 bases between them. CDR3 coding DNA: TGTGCCAGCCCCAAAACCACAGGGCCCTACGAGCAGTACTTC. Protein: CASPKTTGPYEQYF.

V gene TRBV18 combines with J gene TRBJ1-1; the D gene is possibly TRBD1 (6 bases). The germline CDR1 and CDR2 sequences are KGHSH and LQKENI. The CDR3 has 13 residues. Trimming took off 8 bases at V and 0 bases at J, with 10 bases between the two ends. CDR3 DNA: TGTGCCAGCGCCAGGGGCATGAACACTGAAGCTTTCTTT. Its protein product is CASARGMNTEAFF.

J is TRBJ2-3 and V is TRBV15, with a tentative D call TRBD2 (5 bases). The CDR3 runs to 15 residues. Trimming left V 8 bases short and J 3 bases short, with 18 bases between. Germline lookup yields CDR1 LNHNV and CDR2 YYDKDF (reference sequence). CDR3 sequence (DNA): TGTGCCACCTTGCCTTACAGCGGAGCAACAGATACGCAGTATTTT. This encodes CATLPYSGATDTQYF.

The gene calls are TRBV11-2 and TRBJ1-6; no reliable D call. The CDR3 has 15 residues. CDR1 SGHAT and CDR2 FQNNGV come from the germline V gene. Trimming took 2 bases from V and 4 from J, leaving 9 bases between them. The CDR3 protein is CASSLIRSYNSPLHF. CDR3 bases: TGTGCCAGCAGCTTAATCCGGTCATATAATTCACCCCTCCACTTT.

This chain joins TRBV18 and TRBJ2-6; TRBD1 aligns across 9 bases. Germline-derived CDR1 and CDR2 are KGHSH and LQKENI. The CDR3 covers 18 residues. J gave up 2 bases and V 3 bases, and 8 bases lay outside the gene matches. The CDR3 DNA sequence: TGTGCCAGCTCACCCCGGGACAGGGTAGTTACTGGGGCCAACGTCCTGACTTTC. Translation: CASSPRDRVVTGANVLTF. Variable domain in full (rest from reference TRBV18 and TRBJ2-6): NAGVMQNPRHLVRRRGQEARLRCSPMKGHSHVYWYRQLPEEGLKFMVYLQKENIIDESGMPKERFSAEFPKEGPSILRIQQVVRGDSAAYFCASSPRDRVVTGANVLTFGAGSRLTVL.

Only a few counts were recorded for this clone. V gene TRBV5-4 combines with J gene TRBJ1-5; a weak D match, TRBD1 (6 bases). This CDR3 comprises 15 residues. V was trimmed by 0 bases and J by 6 bases, leaving 13 bases between them. CDR1 is SGHNT, CDR2 YYREEE, per germline (reference sequence). CDR3 protein: CASSLDREVGQPQHF. CDR3 nucleotides: TGTGCCAGCAGCTTGGACAGGGAAGTCGGTCAGCCCCAGCATTTT. The full variable domain, completed using reference TRBV5-4 and TRBJ1-5, is ETGVTQSPTHLIKTRGQQVTLRCSSQSGHNTVSWYQQALGQGPQFIFQYYREEENGRGNFPPRFSGLQFPNYSSELNVNALELDDSALYLCASSLDREVGQPQHFGDGTRLSIL.

The chain has TRBV9 and TRBJ1-4, with TRBD1 matching 8 bases. V dropped 2 bases and J dropped 3; count of bases not matched to a gene: 3. In germline, CDR1 is SGDLS, CDR2 YYNGEE. The CDR3 runs to 15 residues. The CDR3 spells CASSVATGANEKLFF. CDR3 nucleotides: TGTGCCAGCAGCGTGGCGACAGGGGCTAATGAAAAACTGTTTTTT.

The chain carries TRBV4-2 and TRBJ2-1; D perhaps matches TRBD1 (5 bases). Trimming took off 4 bases at V and 10 bases at J, with 8 bases between the two ends. CDR3 length equals 11 residues. Germline values: CDR1 LGHNA, CDR2 YNFKEQ. The CDR3 sequence: CASSPDREQFF. The DNA of the CDR3 is TGTGCCAGCAGCCCCGACAGAGAGCAGTTCTTC.

This chain connects TRBV7-8 to TRBJ1-2; D not certain. Germline V gives CDR1 SGHVS, CDR2 FQNEAQ. This CDR3 is 13 amino acids long. Trimming removed 6 bases at V and 1 base at J, with 9 bases between. CDR3 bases: TGTGCCAGCAGTTTGAGCCTTAACTATGGCTACACCTTC. Translating it yields CASSLSLNYGYTF. Full variable domain (remainder filled in from reference TRBV7-8 and TRBJ1-2): GAGVSQSPRYKVAKRGQDVALRCDPISGHVSLFWYQQALGQGPEFLTYFQNEAQLDKSGLPSDRFFAERPEGSVSTLKIQRTQQEDSAVYLCASSLSLNYGYTFGSGTRLTVV.

To note about this clone: This sample also contains other DNA sequences that code for the same CDR3. The gene calls are TRBV18 and TRBJ2-5; D gene ambiguous. Between the trimmed V and J ends, which lost 3 bases and 2 bases, there was a span of 4 bases. Germline CDR1 KGHSH, CDR2 LQKENI. This CDR3 region has 12 residues. CDR3 residues: CASSPSQETQYF. CDR3 sequence (DNA): TGTGCCAGCTCACCCAGTCAAGAGACCCAGTACTTC.

V is TRBV25-1 and J is TRBJ2-7; 7 positions match TRBD1. CDR1 is MGHDK and CDR2 is SYGVNS in the germline V gene. The CDR3 is made up of 14 amino acids. J gave up 8 bases and V 3 bases, and 10 bases lay outside the gene matches. The CDR3 protein is CASSEGQRGRKQYF. For the CDR3, the DNA is TGTGCCAGCAGTGAGGGACAGAGGGGACGGAAGCAGTACTTC.

The chain employs TRBV5-4 and TRBJ2-1; 8 positions agree with TRBD2. The germline CDR1 and CDR2 sequences are SGHNT and YYREEE (reference sequence). The CDR3 has 15 amino acids. The V segment lost 5 bases and the J segment 3 bases; nucleotides outside the gene matches: 7. The CDR3 loop is CASSTSGPLYNEQFF. The DNA for the CDR3 is TGTGCCAGCAGTACTAGCGGTCCCCTCTACAATGAGCAGTTCTTC.

This chain links TRBV7-2 with TRBJ2-7; TRBD2 agrees at 8 bases. The CDR3 covers 13 residues. Per the germline V gene, CDR1 is SGHTA and CDR2 is FQGNSA. J was trimmed by 5 bases and V by 5 bases; bases with no gene match: 5. CDR3 in DNA: TGTGCCAGCAGCCCGGGACTAGGCCACGAGCAGTACTTC. Its protein product is CASSPGLGHEQYF.

As concerns this clone: The same CDR3 is also encoded by other DNA sequences in this sample. The V gene is TRBV6-1, the J gene TRBJ1-1; the D gene is possibly TRBD1 (5 bases). The V end was cut by 3 bases, the J end by 4 bases, with 9 bases between. The CDR3 length is 13 residues. CDR1 and CDR2 (germline): MNHNS, SASEGT. This chain's CDR3 is CASSDQGGTEAFF. CDR3 bases: TGTGCCAGCAGTGATCAGGGAGGCACTGAAGCTTTCTTT.

The CDR3 loop is CASSMGGVSGYEQYF. For the CDR3, the DNA is TGTGCCAGTAGTATGGGGGGGGTGTCGGGCTACGAGCAGTACTTC. V usage is TRBV19 and J usage is TRBJ2-7; 7 bases map to TRBD2. The CDR3 contains 15 residues. Unmatched junction bases numbered 8, after V lost 3 bases and J lost 3 bases. Germline CDR1 reads LNHDA; CDR2 reads SQIVND (reference sequence).

This rearrangement joins TRBV2 to TRBJ2-1; tentative D call: TRBD2 (5 bases). The CDR3 loop spans 12 amino acids. Per the germline V gene, CDR1 is SNHLY and CDR2 is FYNNEI. Trimming shortened V by 6 bases and J by 7 bases, and 10 bases separated the two germline ends. The CDR3 loop is CASSLLANEQFF. The CDR3, as DNA: TGTGCCAGCAGCCTCCTAGCAAATGAGCAGTTCTTC.

V usage is TRBV6-5 and J usage is TRBJ2-1; 8 nucleotides align to TRBD1. This CDR3 has 16 amino acids. In germline, CDR1 is MNHEY, CDR2 SVGAGI. The J segment lost 9 bases and the V segment lost 1 base, leaving 11 bases of the junction unmatched. CDR3 amino acids: CASSYLGQGSRGEQFF. CDR3 in DNA: TGTGCCAGCAGTTACTTAGGACAGGGTTCGAGGGGTGAGCAGTTCTTC.

A few counts support this clone. The genes are TRBV6-1 and TRBJ1-5, with 10 bases aligning to TRBD1. Germline V gene lookup returns CDR1 MNHNS and CDR2 SASEGT. The CDR3 spans 14 residues. Germline trimming cut 4 bases from V and 6 bases from J; bases unmatched to any gene: 3. The CDR3 region is CASSVDRGGQPQHF. DNA of the CDR3: TGTGCCAGCAGTGTGGACAGGGGGGGTCAGCCCCAGCATTTT.

The V call is TRBV6-1, the J call TRBJ1-5; TRBD1 might be the D (5 bases). V was pared by 6 bases and J by 3 bases, with 12 bases between. This CDR3 is built from 14 residues. From germline, CDR1 is MNHNS and CDR2 SASEGT. CDR3 DNA: TGTGCCAGCAGCCTTCGACAGAACAATCAGCCCCAGCATTTT. Protein: CASSLRQNNQPQHF.